This T cell receptor (beta chain) emerged from a study of cytomegalovirus exposure and HLA in healthy donors. About the study: Drawn from HLA-typed donors, 80 million to 100 million unique TCRs were held in an early data release. Study-wide results and limits: Three chains linked to CMV were shown in vitro to be specific for CMV antigens.

A word on this clone: Its antigen is not identified.

Both 60 Vbeta primers and 13 Jbeta primers went into the PCR. Some clones are missing from TCRdb's copy, which holds only in-frame ones; the method was immunoSEQ multiplex PCR. The profile shows fewer than 200,000 clones, more than 65% of them singletons. The CDR3 is 16 amino acids. V lost 2 bases and J lost 2; bases outside the gene matches: 3. Germline lookup yields CDR1 LNHNV and CDR2 YYDKDF (reference sequence). Sequencing was done on a sample of PBMCs. The clonotype was recovered from a woman aged 45-65 years in good health and CMV-seronegative. The chain employs TRBV15 and TRBJ2-2; 9 nucleotides agree with TRBD2. Written as DNA, the CDR3 is TGTGCCACCAGCAGACTAGCGGGGTCAAACACCGGGGAGCTGTTTTTT. The encoded protein is CATSRLAGSNTGELFF.